The sequence of this T cell receptor beta chain was determined in a study of glioma-infiltrating T cells. The iRepertoire nested amplicon-rescue multiplex PCR amplified TCR alpha and beta CDR3s from RNA. Tissue mRNA or PBMC total RNA, about 85-400 ng, went into one-step reverse transcription and amplification. One entry per CDR3 protein results from TCRdb running MiXCR on the multiplex PCR reads. The sample records about 130,000 distinct CDR3 sequences, 23% being singletons. The CDR3 has 15 residues. Germline V gene lookup returns CDR1 MGHRA and CDR2 YSYEKL. As concerns this clonotype: Its antigen is not identified. This sequence may be a read error, since a much larger clone differs from it by one base.

General study findings and limits: Very few CDR3 sequences were shared between tissue and blood. Tissue-blood divergence was below expectation in non-neoplastic patients, above in gliomas.

The sequencing sample was made of glioma tissue, nonneoplastic brain tissue, or PBMCs (not recorded which). This rearrangement joins TRBV4-1 to TRBJ1-6; D uncertain. The clonotype was recovered from a human donor with low-grade glioma or glioblastoma, undergoing nonglioma brain surgery, or in good health (not recorded which). The CDR3 DNA follows: TGCGCCAGCAGCCAAGTTGGAACAGTTAATTCACACCTCCACTTT. Protein: CASSQVGTVNSHLHF.